This T cell receptor (beta chain) comes out of a study of shared clonotypes between healthy human individuals. The method was immunoSEQ multiplex PCR; TCRdb's version includes in-frame clones alone and lacks a portion of them. This repertoire shows about 460,000 clones, roughly three quarters found once; its top ten account for approximately 12%. Genomic DNA for unsorted samples was obtained from about 90 million PBMCs. The source of this sequence is a woman in her forties in good health. Some clones in this sample may be carry-over from other donors' samples. Sequencing was carried out using PBMCs.

CDR3 in DNA: TGTGCCAGCAGTGACAGGGTCAACACTGAAGCTTTCTTT. Residues: CASSDRVNTEAFF. This chain links TRBV6-6 with TRBJ1-1; TRBD1 matches 7 bases. V was pared by 5 bases and J by 2 bases, with 2 bases of the junction left unmatched. CDR3 length: 13 residues. Looked up from germline, CDR1 is MNHNY and CDR2 is SVGAGI (reference sequence).